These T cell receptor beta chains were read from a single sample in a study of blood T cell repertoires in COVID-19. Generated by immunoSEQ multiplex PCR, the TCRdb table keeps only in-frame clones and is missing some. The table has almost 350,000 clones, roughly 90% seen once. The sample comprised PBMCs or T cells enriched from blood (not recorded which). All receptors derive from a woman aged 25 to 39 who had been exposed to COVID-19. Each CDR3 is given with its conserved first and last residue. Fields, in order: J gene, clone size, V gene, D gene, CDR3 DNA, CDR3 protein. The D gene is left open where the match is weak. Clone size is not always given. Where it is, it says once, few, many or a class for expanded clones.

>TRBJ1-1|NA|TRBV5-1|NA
TGCGCCAGCAGCCAAGGGGGTGTCGGCACTGAAGCTTTCTTT
CASSQGGVGTEAFF
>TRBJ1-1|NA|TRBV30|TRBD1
TGTGCCTGGAGTGTACGACAGGGGGCTGTGAACACTGAAGCTTTCTTT
CAWSVRQGAVNTEAFF
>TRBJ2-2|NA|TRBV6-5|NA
TGTGCCAGCAGTCGTAACAGTGCTACCGGGGAGCTGTTTTTT
CASSRNSATGELFF
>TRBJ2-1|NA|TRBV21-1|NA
TGTGCCAGCAGCAAAGAACGAGCGGGAGTCAGACCCTACAATGAGCAGTTCTTC
CASSKERAGVRPYNEQFF
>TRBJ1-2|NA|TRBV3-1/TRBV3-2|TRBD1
TGTGCCAGCAGCCCGGACAGGTTCTATGGCTACACCTTC
CASSPDRFYGYTF
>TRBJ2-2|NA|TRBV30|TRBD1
TGTGCCTGGAGTGTCATAGTACAGGGGTCCGGGGAGCTGTTTTTT
CAWSVIVQGSGELFF
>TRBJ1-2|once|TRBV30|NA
TGTGCCTGGAGTGTACCCGGACAGAACGTCTATGGCTACACCTTC
CAWSVPGQNVYGYTF
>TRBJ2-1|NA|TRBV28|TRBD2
TGTGCCAGCAGTTTGCCAATAGCGGGACCATACAATGAGCAGTTCTTC
CASSLPIAGPYNEQFF
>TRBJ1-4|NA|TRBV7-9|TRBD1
TGTGCCAGCAGTTCGACAGGGGATTACGGAAAACTGTTTTTT
CASSSTGDYGKLFF
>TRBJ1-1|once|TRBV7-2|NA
TGTGCCAGCAGCTTAGGGTGGTCGAGGCCGAACACTGAAGCTTTCTTT
CASSLGWSRPNTEAFF
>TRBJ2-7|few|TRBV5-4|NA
TGTGCCAGCAGCTGGGGCGGAGGGCCTTCCTACGAGCAGTACTTC
CASSWGGGPSYEQYF
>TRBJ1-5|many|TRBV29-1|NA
TGCAGCGTTACATCAGACAACAATCAGCCCCAGCATTTT
CSVTSDNNQPQHF
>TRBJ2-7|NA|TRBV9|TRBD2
TGTGCCAGCAGCGTAGGACTAGCGGGAGGGGGGGTCTCCTACGAGCAGTACTTC
CASSVGLAGGGVSYEQYF
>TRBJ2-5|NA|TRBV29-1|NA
TGCAGCGTTGAAGACACCTTCACCCAGGGTCAGTACTTC
CSVEDTFTQGQYF
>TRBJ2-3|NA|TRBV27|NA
TGTGCCAGCAGGCCGACAAACGCAGATACGCAGTATTTT
CASRPTNADTQYF
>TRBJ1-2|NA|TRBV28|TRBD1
TGTGCCAGCAGTCCCAGGACAGGGATTAACTATGGCTACACCTTC
CASSPRTGINYGYTF
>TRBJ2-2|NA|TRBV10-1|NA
TGCGCCAGCAGTGAGGGAAACAGGGTATCGGGGGAGCTGTTTTTT
CASSEGNRVSGELFF
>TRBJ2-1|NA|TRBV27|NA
TGTGCCAGCAGTCACAGGACGGCGGCCTACAATGAGCAGTTCTTC
CASSHRTAAYNEQFF
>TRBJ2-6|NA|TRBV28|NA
TGTGCCAGCAGTTTTCCAGGGGCTGACGTCCTGACTTTC
CASSFPGADVLTF
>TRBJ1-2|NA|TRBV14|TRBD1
TGTGCCAGCAGCCAAAGGACAGGGAGTCAAGGCTACACCTTC
CASSQRTGSQGYTF
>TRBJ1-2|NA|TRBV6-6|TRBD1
TGTGCCACGGACAGGGTGGAGGCTAACTATGGCTACACCTTC
CATDRVEANYGYTF
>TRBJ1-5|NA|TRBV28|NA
TGTGCCAGCAGTTCGTATAGCAATCAGCCCCAGCATTTT
CASSSYSNQPQHF
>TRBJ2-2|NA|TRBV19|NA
TGTGCCAGTAGGTTGGACCCTAGCGCCGGGGAGCTGTTTTTT
CASRLDPSAGELFF
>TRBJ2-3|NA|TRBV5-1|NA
TGCGCCAGCAGCTTGAGTGGGAGCCCGCCAGATACGCAGTATTTT
CASSLSGSPPDTQYF
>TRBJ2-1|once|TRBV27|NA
TGTGCCAGCAGTTTAACAGGGACCTACAATGAGCAGTTCTTC
CASSLTGTYNEQFF
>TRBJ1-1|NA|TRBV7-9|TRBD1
TGTGCCAGCAGCTTAGGGGGGGACAGGGATCGTGCTTTCTTT
CASSLGGDRDRAFF
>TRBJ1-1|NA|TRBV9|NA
TGTGCCAGCAGCGTCGAAGGGGATCAAGCTTTCTTT
CASSVEGDQAFF
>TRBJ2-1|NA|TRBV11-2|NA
TGTGCCAGCCGCGGACAGAGGACATACAATGAGCAGTTCTTC
CASRGQRTYNEQFF
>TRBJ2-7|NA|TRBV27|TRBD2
TGTGCCAGCAGTGCCCACGGACTAGCGGGACGATACTCCTACGAGCAGTACTTC
CASSAHGLAGRYSYEQYF
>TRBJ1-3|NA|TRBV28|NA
TGTGCCAGCAGTTTAAGGGGTTTAGGGCGCTCTGGAAACACCATATATTTT
CASSLRGLGRSGNTIYF
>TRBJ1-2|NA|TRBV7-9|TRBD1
TGTGCCAGCAGCTCCACGCTTACAGGGGACCACAACACCTTC
CASSSTLTGDHNTF
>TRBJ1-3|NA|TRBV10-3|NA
TGTGCCATCCGTTCCTCTGGAAACACCATATATTTT
CAIRSSGNTIYF
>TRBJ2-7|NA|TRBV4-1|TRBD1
TGCGCCAGCAGCCAAGGAAGCGACAGGGCTACCTACGAGCAGTACTTC
CASSQGSDRATYEQYF
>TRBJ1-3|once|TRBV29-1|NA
TGCAGCGTTGAAGGGCAGGGTTTAGGGAACACCATATATTTT
CSVEGQGLGNTIYF
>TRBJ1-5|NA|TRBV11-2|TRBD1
TGTGCCAGCAGCTTAGGGACAGGGAACGGCAATCAGCCCCAGCATTTT
CASSLGTGNGNQPQHF
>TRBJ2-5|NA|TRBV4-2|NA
TGTGCCAGCAGCCAAGTCCTTCGGGAGACCCAGTACTTC
CASSQVLRETQYF
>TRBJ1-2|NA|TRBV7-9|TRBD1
TGTGCCAGCAGCCAGAGAGGGGGCTCCGTGGATGGCTACACCTTC
CASSQRGGSVDGYTF